A single sample is the source of the 27 T cell receptor beta chains below, sequenced in a study of CD4+ T cells in melanoma. Sequencing was performed with immunoSEQ multiplex PCR; in TCRdb, only in-frame clones are kept and a portion is missing. The table shows 13,000 or so clones, with around 70% occurring only once. Sequenced input: cells from a culture (not recorded whether cultured in vitro). The receptors shown here come from a human donor with melanoma.

V gene TRBV6-6 combines with J gene TRBJ1-2, with a tentative D call TRBD1 (5 bases). This CDR3 comprises 13 residues. Germline-derived CDR1 and CDR2 are MNHNY and SVGAGI (reference sequence). Trimming left V 5 bases short and J 8 bases short, with 15 bases between. CDR3 DNA: TGTGCCAGCAGTCCCATGGCAGGGCTCGGCTACACCTTC. Translation: CASSPMAGLGYTF.

This clone was recorded once. The V call is TRBV9, the J call TRBJ2-1, with D hard to call. Germline-derived CDR1 and CDR2 are SGDLS and YYNGEE. Trimming took 9 bases from V and 4 from J, leaving 29 bases between them. This CDR3 region has 18 residues. Written as DNA, the CDR3 is TGTGCCACTAAAACCCCCGGGTGCCCGACACACCTTTACAATGAGCAGTTCTTC. Translated: CATKTPGCPTHLYNEQFF. The full variable domain, rest sourced from reference TRBV9 and TRBJ2-1, is DSGVTQTPKHLITATGQRVTLRCSPRSGDLSVYWYQQSLDQGLQFLIQYYNGEERAKGNILERFSAQQFPDLHSELNLSSLELGDSALYFCATKTPGCPTHLYNEQFFGPGTRLTVL.

The J gene is TRBJ1-2, the V gene TRBV6-1, with a tentative D call TRBD1 (6 bases). With 10 bases removed from V and 6 bases from J, the gap between germline ends came to 18 bases. This CDR3 has 13 amino acids. The germline gives CDR1 MNHNS, CDR2 SASEGT. CDR3 sequence (DNA): TGTGCCACCCGATTAACAGGGTTAAATGGCTACACCTTC. This translates into CATRLTGLNGYTF.

The chain links TRBV2 to TRBJ2-7; possible D gene TRBD1, 5 bases. The germline V gene has CDR1 SNHLY and CDR2 FYNNEI. The V end lost 11 bases, the J end lost 4 bases, and 27 bases lay between the germline ends. This CDR3 comprises 16 residues. The chain's CDR3 is CAASRVSGSAPYEQYF. The CDR3 DNA follows: TGTGCCGCCAGCAGAGTGTCAGGGTCTGCTCCATACGAGCAGTACTTC.

J is TRBJ1-1 and V is TRBV7-3; perhaps TRBD1 as D (5 bases). Trimming cost V 4 bases and J 1 base, with 7 bases left between them. The germline V gene encodes CDR1 SGHTA and CDR2 FQGTGA. CDR3 size: 13 residues. The CDR3 sequence: CASSSQGNTEAFF. CDR3 bases: TGTGCCAGCAGCTCTCAGGGGAACACTGAAGCTTTCTTT.

The rearrangement joins TRBV14 to TRBJ1-3, with 7 bases identical to TRBD1. Germline trimming cut 0 bases from V and 1 base from J; bases unmatched to any gene: 6. The germline V gene has CDR1 SGHDN and CDR2 FVKESK. The CDR3 has 17 residues. CDR3 nucleotides: TGTGCCAGCAGCCAAGACCCCGGACAGGTTTCTGGAAACACCATATATTTT. It specifies CASSQDPGQVSGNTIYF.

The V gene is TRBV30, the J gene TRBJ2-3; tentative D call: TRBD1 (5 bases). The ends were cut back, 5 bases at V and 6 bases at J, with 9 bases in the middle. The CDR3 extends over 11 amino acids. The germline V gene has CDR1 GTSNPN and CDR2 SVGIG (reference sequence). As DNA, the CDR3 is TGTGCCTGGGGCCAGGGTGATACGCAGTATTTT. Protein product: CAWGQGDTQYF.

The chain links TRBV5-1 to TRBJ2-2, with D tentatively TRBD1 or TRBD2 (5 bases each). CDR3 length equals 15 residues. Trimming pared 7 bases from V and 1 base from J, leaving 14 bases between. Germline V gives CDR1 SGHRS, CDR2 YFSETQ. The CDR3 sequence: CASSSGTMNTGELFF. The CDR3 DNA reads TGCGCCAGCTCCTCCGGGACGATGAACACCGGGGAGCTGTTTTTT.

The gene calls are TRBV6-6 and TRBJ1-1; 8 nucleotides align to TRBD1. Looked up from germline, CDR1 is MNHNY and CDR2 is SVGAGI (reference sequence). The CDR3 is 15 residues long. J gave up 5 bases and V 6 bases, and 11 bases lay outside the gene matches. For the CDR3, the DNA is TGTGCCAGCAGCCCATCGGACAGGGTGGGAACTGAAGCTTTCTTT. Translation gives CASSPSDRVGTEAFF.

The rearrangement joins TRBV18 to TRBJ1-5; the D gene is possibly TRBD1 (6 bases). This CDR3 spans 12 amino acids. The ends were cut back, 6 bases at V and 7 bases at J, with 10 bases in the middle. Germline CDR1 is KGHSH and CDR2 is LQKENI. The CDR3 DNA reads as TGTGCCAGCTCTGAGGGGGGACAGCCCCAGCATTTT. Residues: CASSEGGQPQHF.

The V call is TRBV6-5, the J call TRBJ2-5; D gene unclear. V lost 6 bases and J lost 5, with 19 bases in between. CDR1 and CDR2 (germline): MNHEY, SVGAGI. The CDR3 consists of 15 residues. CDR3 coding DNA: TGTGCCAGCAGGCGACGGTATGCCGAAAAGGAGACCCAGTACTTC. Its translation: CASRRRYAEKETQYF.

V usage is TRBV21-1 and J usage is TRBJ2-7; the table's D call, TRBD2, has no DNA check behind it. TRBV21-1 represents a pseudogene. The CDR3 totals 15 residues. The CDR3 loop reads CASTKSGGQLSEQYF. The CDR3 DNA is TGTGCCAGCACCAAATCAGGCGGGCAACTAAGCGAGCAGTACTTC.

This chain connects TRBV28 to TRBJ1-1, with a tentative D call TRBD1 (5 bases). With 1 base removed from V and 1 base from J, the gap between germline ends came to 13 bases. The CDR3 loop spans 16 amino acids. CDR1 and CDR2 (germline): MDHEN, SYDVKM. In nucleotides, the CDR3 is TGTGCCAGCAGTTTATTCTGGGCAGGGAAGAACACTGAAGCTTTCTTT. This translates into CASSLFWAGKNTEAFF.

This clone was seen a handful of times. The V call is TRBV5-1, the J call TRBJ2-2, with no clear D. Trimming took 0 bases from V and 3 from J, leaving 9 bases between them. The length of the CDR3 is 15 residues. Germline-derived CDR1 and CDR2 are SGHRS and YFSETQ. CDR3 sequence: CASSLVAGYTGELFF. The CDR3 region has the DNA TGCGCCAGCAGCTTGGTGGCAGGTTACACCGGGGAGCTGTTTTTT.

This clone was observed a few times. The chain links TRBV7-8 to TRBJ2-7; D remains unclear. V lost 8 bases and J lost 1, with 12 bases in between. This CDR3 spans 13 amino acids. CDR1 is SGHVS, CDR2 FQNEAQ, per germline. The chain's CDR3 is CASSPVFSYEQYF. As DNA, the CDR3 is TGTGCCAGCTCTCCCGTTTTTTCCTACGAGCAGTACTTC. Complete variable domain (other parts from reference TRBV7-8 and TRBJ2-7): GAGVSQSPRYKVAKRGQDVALRCDPISGHVSLFWYQQALGQGPEFLTYFQNEAQLDKSGLPSDRFFAERPEGSVSTLKIQRTQQEDSAVYLCASSPVFSYEQYFGPGTRLTVT.

The chain has TRBV5-8 and TRBJ1-1; no clear D gene. The CDR3 has 13 amino acids. Trimming shortened V by 1 base and J by 4 bases, and 8 bases separated the two germline ends. Looked up from germline, CDR1 is SGHTS and CDR2 is YDEGEE. CDR3 DNA: TGTGCCAGCAGCTTGCCCCTCCTCACTGAAGCTTTCTTT. Translation: CASSLPLLTEAFF.

This clone was observed a few times. This chain connects TRBV27 to TRBJ2-3; D remains unclear. Germline-derived CDR1 and CDR2 are MNHEY and SMNVEV (reference sequence). Trimming removed 5 bases from V and 8 bases from J, with 11 bases in between. The length of the CDR3 is 12 residues. CDR3 region: CASSTIRGTQYF. CDR3 DNA: TGTGCCAGCAGTACGATCAGAGGTACGCAGTATTTT.

The genes are TRBV10-3 and TRBJ1-4; no definite D call. The CDR3 covers 14 residues. Germline values: CDR1 ENHRY, CDR2 SYGVKD. V shed 8 bases and J shed 7 bases, with 17 bases lying between them. DNA of the CDR3: TGTGCCATCCGCGACGAGGCGGCGGGTGAAAAACTGTTTTTT. This translates into CAIRDEAAGEKLFF.

The chain has TRBV30 and TRBJ1-4, with TRBD1 matching 9 bases. Germline CDR1 is GTSNPN and CDR2 is SVGIG (reference sequence). The CDR3 has 18 residues. Germline trimming cut 0 bases from V and 5 bases from J; bases unmatched to any gene: 13. The CDR3 protein is CAWSVHTGGLGGNEKLFF. CDR3 bases: TGTGCCTGGAGTGTTCATACAGGGGGCTTAGGGGGGAATGAAAAACTGTTTTTT.

This CDR3 reads CASRTVAGYEQYF. The CDR3 DNA sequence: TGTGCCAGCAGGACCGTCGCAGGCTACGAGCAGTACTTC. The J gene is TRBJ2-7, the V gene TRBV5-8; D unclear. This CDR3 has 13 amino acids. Trimming stripped 5 bases from V and 3 bases from J, with 12 bases between. From germline, CDR1 is SGHTS and CDR2 YDEGEE.

This clone was recorded a few times. The gene calls are TRBV4-2 and TRBJ1-2; D is ambiguous. Trimming stripped 1 base from V and 0 bases from J, with 15 bases between. The length of the CDR3 is 17 residues. In germline, CDR1 is LGHNA, CDR2 YNFKEQ. The CDR3 DNA follows: TGTGCCAGCAGCCAAGGTTTGAGGACGGGAGCTAACTATGGCTACACCTTC. Protein: CASSQGLRTGANYGYTF.

In this sample, this clone turned up a few times. The rearrangement uses TRBV11-3 and TRBJ1-2; D gene uncertain. V was trimmed by 3 bases and J by 0 bases, leaving 5 bases between them. The CDR3 covers 13 residues. Germline CDR1 reads SGHNT; CDR2 reads YENEEA. This CDR3 is CASSFLANYGYTF. CDR3 coding DNA: TGTGCCAGCAGCTTTTTGGCTAACTATGGCTACACCTTC.

The chain has TRBV5-8 and TRBJ2-5; D may match TRBD1 or TRBD2 (5 bases each). V gave up 6 bases and J gave up 2 bases, with 14 bases separating them. The germline V gene encodes CDR1 SGHTS and CDR2 YDEGEE. The CDR3 sequence is 14 residues long. The CDR3: CASIKSWGQETQYF. Written as DNA, the CDR3 is TGTGCCAGCATTAAGTCCTGGGGGCAAGAGACCCAGTACTTC.

V usage is TRBV5-1 and J usage is TRBJ1-6; D gene uncertain. Germline assignment: CDR1 SGHRS and CDR2 YFSETQ. The V and J ends lost 3 bases and 0 bases respectively, with 13 bases between them. This CDR3 is built from 17 residues. The CDR3 DNA follows: TGCGCCAGCAGCTGGTGGGCCAGAAGCTCCTATAATTCACCCCTCCACTTT. It is translated as CASSWWARSSYNSPLHF.

The chain joins TRBV30 to TRBJ1-1; D remains unclear. The length of the CDR3 is 13 residues. V was trimmed by 0 bases and J by 0 bases, leaving 5 bases between them. Per germline, CDR1 GTSNPN and CDR2 SVGIG (reference sequence). The CDR3 nucleotides are TGTGCCTGGAGTGTAGGGTTGAACACTGAAGCTTTCTTT. Protein product: CAWSVGLNTEAFF.

This sequence joins TRBV6-1 and TRBJ1-2; 7 bases fit TRBD1. Germline CDR1 reads MNHNS; CDR2 reads SASEGT. The ends lost 4 bases at V and 8 bases at J; junction bases unmatched: 4. The CDR3 runs 12 residues. CDR3 amino acids: CASSVQGNGYTF. CDR3 in DNA: TGTGCCAGCAGTGTACAGGGGAACGGCTACACCTTC.

J is TRBJ2-5 and V is TRBV4-1, with 12 bases lining up with TRBD2. The CDR3 has 16 residues. Germline trimming cut 2 bases from V and 1 base from J; bases unmatched to any gene: 2. The germline gives CDR1 MGHRA, CDR2 YSYEKL. CDR3 in DNA: TGCGCCAGCAGCCAAAGACTAGCGGGGGCCCAAGAGACCCAGTACTTC. Its translation is CASSQRLAGAQETQYF.